This T cell receptor (beta chain) was documented in a study of immune characterization of retroperitoneal liposarcoma. TCRdb called the PCR reads again in MiXCR, with one record for every CDR3 protein. The sample has 10,000 or so distinct CDR3 sequences, about a quarter seen once. By sample fraction, this clonotype is medium-sized. The TCR comes from a male donor with retroperitoneal liposarcoma. Sample: tumor tissue.

CDR3 in DNA: TGTGCCAGCAGCGCTAGCGGGGGGCTTGAGACCCAGTTCTTC. The encoded protein is CASSASGGLETQFF. The rearrangement uses TRBV7-8 and TRBJ2-1; 11 bases match TRBD2. The J segment lost 13 bases and the V segment lost 5 bases, leaving 10 bases of the junction unmatched. The CDR3 covers 14 residues. CDR1 is SGHVS, CDR2 FQNEAQ, per germline. The complete variable domain, with remaining parts taken from reference TRBV7-8 and TRBJ2-1, reads GAGVSQSPRYKVAKRGQDVALRCDPISGHVSLFWYQQALGQGPEFLTYFQNEAQLDKSGLPSDRFFAERPEGSVSTLKIQRTQQEDSAVYLCASSASGGLETQFFGPGTRLTVL.